Below are 26 T cell receptor beta chains sequenced from a single sample in a study of blood T cell repertoires in COVID-19. Only in-frame clones appear in the TCRdb table, and some are missing; sequencing was by immunoSEQ multiplex PCR. The table has hundreds of thousands of clones, 88% seen once. The source material was peripheral blood. The source of these receptors is a woman between 65 and 79 years old with COVID-19, enrolled during active disease.

This clone was recorded only once. J is TRBJ2-3 and V is TRBV4-1; D remains unclear. Germline V gene sequence: CDR1 MGHRA, CDR2 YSYEKL. V shed 0 bases and J shed 6 bases, with 13 bases lying between them. The CDR3 length is 15 residues. This CDR3 reads CASSQEANRRDTQYF. Written as DNA, the CDR3 is TGCGCCAGCAGCCAAGAAGCGAATAGGCGGGATACGCAGTATTTT.

This clone was seen just once. The chain employs TRBV29-1 and TRBJ1-1; 7 bases match TRBD1. This CDR3 spans 14 amino acids. Germline loops: CDR1 SQVTM, CDR2 ANQGSEA. With 5 bases clipped from V and 5 bases from J, the junction kept 11 bases outside the gene matches. The CDR3 bases are TGCAGCGTTTCGGCCGGGACAGCTTTAACTGAAGCTTTCTTT. It translates to CSVSAGTALTEAFF.

The chain has TRBV28 and TRBJ2-1, with 9 positions matching TRBD1. Germline trimming cut 7 bases from V and 0 bases from J; bases unmatched to any gene: 10. The CDR3 totals 17 residues. Germline lookup yields CDR1 MDHEN and CDR2 SYDVKM. The CDR3 sequence is CASTISGTGSSYNEQFF. In DNA, the CDR3 is TGTGCCAGCACAATCTCCGGGACAGGGAGCTCCTACAATGAGCAGTTCTTC.

CDR3 in amino acids: CASRRTHSSGNTIYF. CDR3 sequence (DNA): TGTGCCAGCAGGAGGACTCACAGCTCTGGAAACACCATATATTTT. V is TRBV6-5 and J is TRBJ1-3; D is unresolved. CDR3 length: 15 amino acids. Trimming removed 6 bases from V and 0 bases from J, with 12 bases in between. Per germline, CDR1 MNHEY and CDR2 SVGAGI.

This rearrangement joins TRBV28 to TRBJ1-5; D ambiguous. The CDR3 is 12 residues long. V lost 8 bases and J lost 8, with 13 bases in between. The germline V gene encodes CDR1 MDHEN and CDR2 SYDVKM. The CDR3 bases are TGTGCCAGCGTGGGCGGGATCGAGCCCCAGCATTTT. It codes for CASVGGIEPQHF.

This clone occurred once. The V gene is TRBV5-1, the J gene TRBJ1-5; 9 bases fit TRBD1. The ends lost 0 bases at V and 6 bases at J; junction bases unmatched: 7. This CDR3 is built from 16 residues. Germline CDR1 SGHRS, CDR2 YFSETQ. CDR3 bases: TGCGCCAGCAGCTTGGACCCACAGGGGGCCGGTCAGCCCCAGCATTTT. It is translated as CASSLDPQGAGQPQHF.

The chain carries TRBV19 and TRBJ1-1; D gene unclear. The CDR3 extends over 14 amino acids. V dropped 6 bases and J dropped 5 bases, with 16 bases sitting between them. Germline CDR1 and CDR2: LNHDA and SQIVND (reference sequence). The CDR3 region is CASRDVLGRTEAFF. In DNA form, the CDR3 reads TGTGCCAGTAGAGATGTTTTGGGGAGGACTGAAGCTTTCTTT.

The V gene is TRBV10-2, the J gene TRBJ1-6; 9 bases line up with TRBD1. Per germline, CDR1 WSHSY and CDR2 SAAADI. V gave up 0 bases and J gave up 8 bases; unmatched junction bases: 8. The CDR3 length is 17 residues. CDR3 DNA: TGCGCCAGCAGTGAGTCGGGGACAGGGAGTTACGATTCACCCCTCCACTTT. Protein sequence: CASSESGTGSYDSPLHF.

This chain joins TRBV2 and TRBJ2-2; 10 bases fit TRBD2. Trimming at V came to 3 bases and at J to 0 bases, leaving 4 bases not matched to a gene. Germline V gene lookup returns CDR1 SNHLY and CDR2 FYNNEI. This CDR3 has 17 amino acids. The CDR3 bases are TGTGCCAGCAGTGAGCCCAGCGGGGGGGCGAACACCGGGGAGCTGTTTTTT. Its protein is CASSEPSGGANTGELFF. Filled out from reference TRBV2 and TRBJ2-2, the complete variable domain reads EPEVTQTPSHQVTQMGQEVILRCVPISNHLYFYWYRQILGQKVEFLVSFYNNEISEKSEIFDDQFSVERPDGSNFTLKIRSTKLEDSAMYFCASSEPSGGANTGELFFGEGSRLTVL.

The chain is built from TRBV2 and TRBJ2-5; 7 bases are a match to TRBD2. Trimming at V came to 7 bases and at J to 5 bases, leaving 10 bases not matched to a gene. The CDR3 runs 14 residues. The germline V gene encodes CDR1 SNHLY and CDR2 FYNNEI. CDR3 loop: CASTFLREGETQYF. The CDR3 coding sequence is TGTGCCAGCACCTTCTTGAGGGAGGGCGAGACCCAGTACTTC.

On this clone itself: Additional DNA sequences in this sample encode the identical CDR3. The genes are TRBV30 and TRBJ2-7; the D is unclear. V lost 2 bases and J 3 bases, leaving 5 bases between the germline ends. Germline CDR1 reads GTSNPN; CDR2 reads SVGIG (reference sequence). This CDR3 spans 11 amino acids. CDR3 bases: TGTGCCTGGAGTACGGGCTACGAGCAGTACTTC. It specifies CAWSTGYEQYF.

V is TRBV19 and J is TRBJ2-4; 9 positions agree with TRBD1. This CDR3 is 16 amino acids long. Germline assignment: CDR1 LNHDA and CDR2 SQIVND (reference sequence). The V segment lost 5 bases and the J segment 8 bases; nucleotides outside the gene matches: 13. The CDR3 DNA is TGTGCCAGTAGTGTCCAACAGGGGGCGAATATGGACATTCAGTACTTC. Amino acids: CASSVQQGANMDIQYF.

This clone was picked up one time. The chain employs TRBV13 and TRBJ2-1, with 9 bases that match TRBD2. Germline trimming cut 1 base from V and 2 bases from J; bases unmatched to any gene: 6. CDR3 length: 17 amino acids. Germline values: CDR1 PRHDT, CDR2 FYEKMQ (reference sequence). The CDR3 here is CASSLVYSGGTYNEQFF. The CDR3 nucleotides are TGTGCCAGCAGCTTAGTTTATAGCGGGGGAACCTACAATGAGCAGTTCTTC.

V and J are TRBV19 and TRBJ2-2, with TRBD1 identical over 7 bases. The V gene end was trimmed by 8 bases and the J gene end by 1 base; junction bases not matched to a gene: 7. The CDR3 runs 15 residues. Germline-derived CDR1 and CDR2 are LNHDA and SQIVND (reference sequence). For the CDR3, the DNA is TGTGCCAGTGGGCCGGGACAGATGAACACCGGGGAGCTGTTTTTT. Residues: CASGPGQMNTGELFF.

This clone was observed a few times. The gene calls are TRBV10-2 and TRBJ1-2; TRBD1 is a possible D gene (5 bases). The CDR3 has 13 residues. The ends were cut back, 5 bases at V and 3 bases at J, with 10 bases in the middle. The germline V gene has CDR1 WSHSY and CDR2 SAAADI. This chain's CDR3 is CASSRGFYYGYTF. CDR3 DNA: TGCGCCAGCAGTCGGGGGTTCTACTATGGCTACACCTTC.

The chain recombines TRBV27 with TRBJ2-2; 7 nucleotides align to TRBD1. Germline CDR1 and CDR2: MNHEY and SMNVEV (reference sequence). V was clipped by 5 bases and J by 8 bases; unmatched bases: 8. The CDR3 sequence is 14 residues long. The CDR3 region is CASSLQGLGGELFF. The CDR3 DNA reads TGTGCCAGCAGTCTACAGGGGTTGGGGGGGGAGCTGTTTTTT.

The rearrangement uses TRBV6-5 and TRBJ2-7; 8 positions match TRBD2. Germline values: CDR1 MNHEY, CDR2 SVGAGI. J gave up 5 bases and V 4 bases, and 10 bases lay outside the gene matches. The CDR3 is 15 residues long. In nucleotides, the CDR3 is TGTGCCAGCAGTTTCACGGGGGGGGAAAACCACGAGCAGTACTTC. Its translation is CASSFTGGENHEQYF.

Remarks on this clone: The junction does not match germline at one end; this may be a read error. The V and J genes are TRBV6-5 and TRBJ2-5; D might be TRBD1 (5 bases). The V gene's germline CDR1 is MNHEY and CDR2 SVGAGI. The CDR3 extends over 11 amino acids. The chain's CDR3 is CASSLPGHHHF. The CDR3 DNA follows: TGTGCCAGCAGCCTGCCAGGGCACCATCACTTC.

This rearrangement joins TRBV29-1 to TRBJ2-3, with D unclear. Germline V gene data show CDR1 as SQVTM and CDR2 as ANQGSEA. The CDR3 loop spans 14 amino acids. Trimming removed 4 bases at V and 0 bases at J, with 11 bases between. The chain's CDR3 is CSVATPVSTDTQYF. For the CDR3, the DNA is TGCAGCGTTGCTACCCCGGTTAGCACAGATACGCAGTATTTT.

This chain joins TRBV29-1 and TRBJ1-1; D is uncertain. This CDR3 comprises 13 residues. V lost 5 bases to trimming and J lost 0 bases, with 10 bases between them. CDR1 and CDR2 (germline): SQVTM, ANQGSEA. This CDR3 reads CSVFGLLNTEAFF. The CDR3 nucleotides are TGCAGCGTTTTTGGACTCCTGAACACTGAAGCTTTCTTT. The full variable domain, its missing parts supplied by reference TRBV29-1 and TRBJ1-1, is SAVISQKPSRDICQRGTSLTIQCQVDSQVTMMFWYRQQPGQSLTLIATANQGSEATYESGFVIDKFPISRPNLTFSTLTVSNMSPEDSSIYLCSVFGLLNTEAFFGQGTRLTVV.

This chain uses TRBV10-3 with TRBJ1-5, with 7 positions matching TRBD1. CDR3 length: 13 amino acids. The V gene end was trimmed by 8 bases and the J gene end by 6 bases; junction bases not matched to a gene: 7. Germline CDR1 and CDR2: ENHRY and SYGVKD. Here the CDR3 reads CAIREGAGQPQHF. CDR3 coding DNA: TGTGCCATCCGGGAGGGGGCAGGTCAGCCCCAGCATTTT.

The rearrangement uses TRBV2 and TRBJ1-1; 7 bases are a match to TRBD1. The CDR3 is made up of 14 amino acids. Germline V gene lookup returns CDR1 SNHLY and CDR2 FYNNEI. J gave up 4 bases and V 5 bases, and 7 bases lay outside the gene matches. The CDR3 region has the DNA TGTGCCAGCAGTAACAGGGGTTTGATCACTGAAGCTTTCTTT. Its translation: CASSNRGLITEAFF.

Only one count was recorded for this clone. The chain links TRBV7-9 to TRBJ1-3; D remains unclear. CDR1 and CDR2 from the germline V gene are SEHNR and FQNEAQ (reference sequence). The CDR3 loop spans 13 amino acids. V lost 5 bases and J 4 bases, leaving 9 bases between the germline ends. This CDR3 reads CASSPLLGNTIYF. In DNA, the CDR3 is TGTGCCAGCAGCCCACTTTTGGGAAACACCATATATTTT.

V is TRBV9 and J is TRBJ2-3; 9 nucleotides line up with TRBD2. This CDR3 is built from 15 residues. The V segment lost 3 bases and the J segment 7 bases; nucleotides outside the gene matches: 9. Germline V gene sequence: CDR1 SGDLS, CDR2 YYNGEE. The CDR3 spells CASSATGTSPNTQYF. The DNA for the CDR3 is TGTGCCAGCAGCGCAACCGGGACTAGCCCAAATACGCAGTATTTT. Variable domain in full (rest from reference TRBV9 and TRBJ2-3): DSGVTQTPKHLITATGQRVTLRCSPRSGDLSVYWYQQSLDQGLQFLIQYYNGEERAKGNILERFSAQQFPDLHSELNLSSLELGDSALYFCASSATGTSPNTQYFGPGTRLTVL.

The V call is TRBV28, the J call TRBJ2-7, with no clear D. V was clipped by 2 bases and J by 4 bases, with 3 bases between them. CDR1 MDHEN and CDR2 SYDVKM come from the germline V gene. There are 11 residues in the CDR3. The CDR3 bases are TGTGCCAGCAGTTTACAATACGAGCAGTACTTC. The encoded protein is CASSLQYEQYF.

This clone was seen a single time. The V and J genes are TRBV5-1 and TRBJ1-1; weak D call: TRBD1 (5 bases). The V gene lost 0 bases and the J gene lost 1 base, with 13 bases spanning the gap. Germline assignment: CDR1 SGHRS and CDR2 YFSETQ. CDR3 length: 16 residues. CDR3 sequence reads: CASSLGGSAPNTEAFF. The CDR3 DNA reads as TGCGCCAGCAGCTTGGGGGGCAGCGCCCCGAACACTGAAGCTTTCTTT.